The 27 T cell receptor beta chains below all came from one sample that was sequenced in a study of Graves' ophthalmopathy and Graves' hyperthyroidism. Investigators amplified TCR beta CDR3 regions from RNA transcripts. First-round RT-PCR used HTBI primers; second-round multiplex PCR followed. TCRdb called the multiplex PCR reads again in MiXCR, with one record for every CDR3 protein. The data hold approximately 500,000 distinct CDR3 sequences, with about 15% observed a single time. The specimen was blood. The receptors were gathered from a woman in her twenties or thirties with Graves' ophthalmopathy.

This clonotype occurred many times. The V and J genes are TRBV11-2 and TRBJ2-2; D not certain. Germline assignment: CDR1 SGHAT and CDR2 FQNNGV. V lost 1 base, J lost 8 bases, and 11 bases lay in between. This CDR3 comprises 14 residues. CDR3 region: CASSLGLEAGELFF. The CDR3, as DNA: TGTGCCAGCAGCTTAGGCCTAGAGGCTGGGGAGCTGTTTTTT.

The V gene is TRBV4-2, the J gene TRBJ1-1; no reliable D call. V lost 4 bases to trimming and J lost 1 base, with 13 bases between them. Per the germline V gene, CDR1 is LGHNA and CDR2 is YNFKEQ. The CDR3 contains 15 residues. The CDR3 is CASSPPDGSNTEAFF. The CDR3 nucleotides read TGTGCCAGCAGCCCCCCCGACGGTTCGAACACTGAAGCTTTCTTT.

The table lists this clonotype with many counts. V is TRBV4-2 and J is TRBJ2-7, with 14 bases aligning to TRBD2. The length of the CDR3 is 19 residues. Germline assignment: CDR1 LGHNA and CDR2 YNFKEQ. V was pared by 1 base and J by 0 bases, with 8 bases of the junction left unmatched. CDR3 protein: CASSQGLAGGPSYSYEQYF. As DNA, the CDR3 is TGTGCCAGCAGCCAAGGACTAGCGGGAGGGCCTTCATACTCCTACGAGCAGTACTTC.

In its sample, this clonotype was seen many times. The V call is TRBV20-1, the J call TRBJ2-2; D is perhaps TRBD2 (5 bases). In germline, CDR1 is DFQATT, CDR2 SNEGSKA (reference sequence). V was clipped by 0 bases and J by 4 bases, with 12 bases between them. CDR3 length: 15 residues. The CDR3 nucleotides read TGCAGTGCTAGAGAGCCGGGGAAGGGCACCGGGGAGCTGTTTTTT. Amino acids: CSAREPGKGTGELFF.

This clonotype was counted ten times or more. CDR3 bases: TGTGCCAGCAGTTCTCTGCAGGAGGCCTATGGCTACACCTTC. Its translation: CASSSLQEAYGYTF. The rearrangement joins TRBV28 to TRBJ1-2; D is ambiguous. This CDR3 is 14 amino acids long. From germline, CDR1 is MDHEN and CDR2 SYDVKM. Trimming removed 4 bases at V and 4 bases at J, with 13 bases between.

The sample holds many counts of this clonotype. CDR3 protein: CSARKPGQGGSNQPQHF. In DNA, the CDR3 is TGCAGTGCTAGAAAACCGGGACAGGGGGGGAGCAATCAGCCCCAGCATTTT. V usage is TRBV20-1 and J usage is TRBJ1-5, with 11 nucleotides matching TRBD1. The V gene end was trimmed by 2 bases and the J gene end by 1 base; junction bases not matched to a gene: 7. Germline V gene data show CDR1 as DFQATT and CDR2 as SNEGSKA (reference sequence). The CDR3 spans 17 residues.

This clonotype showed up many times. The chain carries TRBV4-1 and TRBJ1-2, with TRBD1 matching 7 bases. Germline CDR1 reads MGHRA; CDR2 reads YSYEKL. The CDR3 extends over 15 amino acids. The ends lost 3 bases at V and 3 bases at J; junction bases unmatched: 7. As DNA, the CDR3 is TGCGCCAGCAGCCATAGCACAGGGGTAGACTATGGCTACACCTTC. Translating gives CASSHSTGVDYGYTF.

This clonotype was observed many times. V is TRBV12-3 or TRBV12-4 and J is TRBJ1-5; 8 nucleotides agree with TRBD1. The J segment lost 7 bases and the V segment lost 6 bases, leaving 14 bases of the junction unmatched. The CDR3 length is 16 residues. The CDR3 nucleotides are TGTGCCAGCAGACCGACAGGGGCGCGAGGTGAGCAGCCCCAGCATTTT. Translating gives CASRPTGARGEQPQHF.

This clonotype was seen many times. The gene calls are TRBV5-1 and TRBJ1-1; 10 bases agree with TRBD1. The CDR3 loop spans 14 amino acids. Trimming removed 0 bases from V and 6 bases from J; junction bases left unmatched: 2. The germline CDR1 and CDR2 sequences are SGHRS and YFSETQ. CDR3 sequence: CASSLGQGASEAFF. CDR3 nucleotides: TGCGCCAGCAGCTTGGGACAGGGGGCTTCTGAAGCTTTCTTT.

V and J are TRBV12-3 or TRBV12-4 and TRBJ1-1; 7 bases are shared with TRBD1. V dropped 5 bases and J dropped 4; count of bases not matched to a gene: 7. The CDR3 is made up of 14 amino acids. The CDR3 sequence: CASSLDRVATEAFF. CDR3 nucleotides: TGTGCCAGCAGTCTAGACAGGGTAGCCACTGAAGCTTTCTTT.

This sequence joins TRBV11-2 and TRBJ1-2; 7 bases are shared with TRBD1. Germline V gene lookup returns CDR1 SGHAT and CDR2 FQNNGV. The CDR3 loop spans 15 amino acids. V trimming: 2 bases; J trimming: 4 bases; junction bases outside the gene matches: 7. The CDR3 spells CASSLITGQPYGYTF. The CDR3 nucleotides read TGTGCCAGCAGCTTAATCACGGGACAGCCCTATGGCTACACCTTC.

This clonotype was seen ten or more times. One end of the junction does not line up with germline, which may come from a read error. This chain joins TRBV7-7 and TRBJ2-7, with 8 positions matching TRBD2. This CDR3 comprises 13 residues. In germline, CDR1 is SSHAT, CDR2 FNYEAQ (reference sequence). The CDR3 bases are TGTGCTAGCAGCTTCGGGACTAGTGGCGAGCAGTACTTC. This translates into CASSFGTSGEQYF.

The table lists this clonotype with many counts. This chain joins TRBV27 and TRBJ1-5; the D gene is possibly TRBD1 (5 bases). Trimming took off 4 bases at V and 7 bases at J, with 8 bases between the two ends. CDR3 size: 12 residues. Germline CDR1 and CDR2: MNHEY and SMNVEV (reference sequence). The CDR3 DNA sequence: TGTGCCAGCAGTTCGGGGGGGCAGCCCCAGCATTTT. Residues: CASSSGGQPQHF.

This clonotype was counted at least ten times. The V and J genes are TRBV19 and TRBJ2-7; 7 positions agree with TRBD1. From germline, CDR1 is LNHDA and CDR2 SQIVND (reference sequence). CDR3 size: 17 residues. V trimming: 5 bases; J trimming: 3 bases; junction bases outside the gene matches: 16. CDR3 coding DNA: TGTGCCAGTAGTGTTTACAGGGGATCGAAAAGTATCTACGAGCAGTACTTC. Amino acid sequence: CASSVYRGSKSIYEQYF.

CDR3 sequence reads: CASSLRGVGTDTQYF. As DNA, the CDR3 is TGTGCCAGCAGTTTAAGGGGGGTAGGCACAGATACGCAGTATTTT. V is TRBV12-3 or TRBV12-4 and J is TRBJ2-3, with D perhaps matching TRBD1 or TRBD2 (6 bases each). The V and J ends lost 2 bases and 1 base respectively, with 10 bases between them. CDR3 length: 15 amino acids.

Many counts were recorded for this clonotype. The J gene is TRBJ2-5, the V gene TRBV6-5; D not resolved. Germline values: CDR1 MNHEY, CDR2 SVGAGI. Trimming stripped 2 bases from V and 4 bases from J, with 14 bases between. CDR3 length equals 15 residues. CDR3 protein: CASSYPPPPGETQYF. The CDR3 DNA is TGTGCCAGCAGTTACCCGCCGCCCCCCGGAGAGACCCAGTACTTC.

This clonotype was detected ten times or more. The rearrangement uses TRBV7-9 and TRBJ1-2, with TRBD1 identical over 9 bases. V trimming: 1 base; J trimming: 2 bases; junction bases outside the gene matches: 2. CDR1 is SEHNR, CDR2 FQNEAQ, per germline (reference sequence). The CDR3 is 15 residues long. CDR3 sequence: CASSLGGQGNYGYTF. In DNA form, the CDR3 reads TGTGCCAGCAGCTTAGGTGGACAGGGGAACTATGGCTACACCTTC. Drawing the rest from reference TRBV7-9 and TRBJ1-2, the complete variable domain is DTGVSQNPRHKITKRGQNVTFRCDPISEHNRLYWYRQTLGQGPEFLTYFQNEAQLEKSRLLSDRFSAERPKGSFSTLEIQRTEQGDSAMYLCASSLGGQGNYGYTFGSGTRLTVV.

This clonotype was recorded many times. J is TRBJ2-5 and V is TRBV27, with TRBD2 identical over 8 bases. V trimming: 2 bases; J trimming: 1 base; junction bases outside the gene matches: 9. Germline V lookup: CDR1 MNHEY, CDR2 SMNVEV (reference sequence). CDR3 length: 17 amino acids. The CDR3 here is CASSLVSPAGAQETQYF. The CDR3 DNA sequence: TGTGCCAGCAGTTTAGTTTCCCCAGCGGGGGCCCAAGAGACCCAGTACTTC.

The rearrangement joins TRBV7-2 to TRBJ1-1; D not certain. Trimming stripped 5 bases from V and 6 bases from J, with 19 bases between. Per germline, CDR1 SGHTA and CDR2 FQGNSA. This CDR3 contains 15 residues. The CDR3 coding sequence is TGTGCCAGCAGCCGTGATCTGGTAGTAATTGCTGAAGCTTTCTTT. This translates into CASSRDLVVIAEAFF.

At least ten counts were recorded for this clonotype. The chain uses TRBV24-1 and TRBJ1-2, with D possibly matching TRBD1 (6 bases). From germline, CDR1 is KGHDR and CDR2 SFDVKD. The CDR3 has 15 residues. V was clipped by 4 bases and J by 4 bases, with 15 bases between them. CDR3 in DNA: TGTGCCACCAGTGACCCCCAACAGGGCGTCTATGGCTACACCTTC. Its translation is CATSDPQQGVYGYTF.

The chain has TRBV14 and TRBJ1-2; tentatively, D is TRBD1 (5 bases). CDR1 and CDR2 (germline): SGHDN, FVKESK. This CDR3 is built from 15 residues. V gave up 3 bases and J gave up 6 bases, with 17 bases separating them. CDR3 nucleotides: TGTGCCAGCAGCCAGACTACCGGGACGCCGGATGGCTACACCTTC. It is translated as CASSQTTGTPDGYTF.

Many counts were recorded for this clonotype. The genes are TRBV5-1 and TRBJ2-2, with a weak D call TRBD1 (6 bases). The V end was cut by 4 bases, the J end by 5 bases, with 12 bases between. The CDR3 totals 14 residues. From germline, CDR1 is SGHRS and CDR2 YFSETQ. The CDR3 nucleotides are TGCGCCAGCAGCCCGGAAACAGGGACCGGGGAGCTGTTTTTT. It encodes CASSPETGTGELFF. Variable domain in full (rest from reference TRBV5-1 and TRBJ2-2): KAGVTQTPRYLIKTRGQQVTLSCSPISGHRSVSWYQQTPGQGLQFLFEYFSETQRNKGNFPGRFSGRQFSNSRSEMNVSTLELGDSALYLCASSPETGTGELFFGEGSRLTVL.

The CDR3 is CASSQDKQASDRYEQYF. For the CDR3, the DNA is TGTGCCAGCAGCCAAGATAAACAGGCCTCCGATAGGTACGAGCAGTACTTC. This chain links TRBV14 with TRBJ2-7; TRBD1 is a possible D gene (5 bases). Trimming removed 0 bases from V and 4 bases from J, with 19 bases in between. The CDR3 extends over 17 amino acids. Germline V gene sequence: CDR1 SGHDN, CDR2 FVKESK.

This clonotype was detected a few times. CDR3 bases: TGTGCCAGCAGCGCCAGGGGGCCCTCCTACGAGCAGTACTTC. Encoded protein: CASSARGPSYEQYF. The chain carries TRBV9 and TRBJ2-7; 8 nucleotides agree with TRBD1. Per germline, CDR1 SGDLS and CDR2 YYNGEE. The CDR3 is 14 residues long. The V gene end was trimmed by 3 bases and the J gene end by 0 bases; junction bases not matched to a gene: 2.

This clonotype appeared many times. The J gene is TRBJ1-2, the V gene TRBV28; D uncertain. The germline CDR1 and CDR2 sequences are MDHEN and SYDVKM. This CDR3 spans 14 amino acids. V was trimmed by 2 bases and J by 5 bases, leaving 12 bases between them. The CDR3 DNA sequence: TGTGCCAGCAGTTTAACGACCGTAGGGTATGGCTACACCTTC. This codes for CASSLTTVGYGYTF.

This clonotype turned up a few times. J is TRBJ1-1 and V is TRBV5-1, with 9 bases aligning to TRBD1. From germline, CDR1 is SGHRS and CDR2 YFSETQ. This CDR3 region has 12 residues. V was clipped by 4 bases and J by 9 bases; unmatched bases: 4. The chain's CDR3 is CASSLNRGQAFF. In DNA, the CDR3 is TGCGCCAGCAGCCTCAACAGGGGGCAAGCTTTCTTT.

This clonotype was seen at least ten times. V usage is TRBV20-1 and J usage is TRBJ1-2; 7 bases line up with TRBD1. The CDR3 is 13 residues long. Trimming cost V 4 bases and J 8 bases; bases outside gene matches: 10. Germline V gene lookup returns CDR1 DFQATT and CDR2 SNEGSKA (reference sequence). The CDR3 nucleotides read TGCAGTGCTACTAGGGAGGGGGCGTGGGGCTACACCTTC. It is translated as CSATREGAWGYTF.